This T cell receptor (beta chain) was identified in a study of Graves' ophthalmopathy and Graves' hyperthyroidism. Study summary: Stable hyperthyroidism meant no ophthalmopathy within 18 months of follow-up. Findings and caveats of the study: Separation of ophthalmopathy from stable hyperthyroidism was achieved by a 13-signature model, at about 90% sensitivity and just over 80% specificity.

Notes on this clonotype: The antigen remains undetermined.

Using RNA transcripts, the TCR beta CDR3 regions were amplified. Amplification began with first-round RT-PCR using HTBI primers, then second-round multiplex PCR was performed. In TCRdb, the multiplex PCR reads were re-called with MiXCR into one record per CDR3 protein. The table includes about 1.1 million distinct CDR3 sequences, 35% to 40% detected once. The V gene's germline CDR1 is SQVTM and CDR2 ANQGSEA. V gave up 5 bases and J gave up 3 bases; unmatched junction bases: 9. CDR3 length equals 15 residues. New diagnoses, under 2 months' duration, and ages 18 to 65 characterized the hyperthyroidism patients. Exclusion criteria comprised other autoimmune diseases, uncontrolled infections, pregnancy or lactation in patients.

The sequence came from an adult man with Graves' hyperthyroidism. This rearrangement joins TRBV29-1 to TRBJ2-3, with TRBD1 identical over 9 bases. The sequencing input was peripheral blood or thyroid tissue (not recorded which). The CDR3 DNA sequence: TGCAGCGTTTTTCCCGGACAGGGGAGGACAGATACGCAGTATTTT. This gives the protein CSVFPGQGRTDTQYF.